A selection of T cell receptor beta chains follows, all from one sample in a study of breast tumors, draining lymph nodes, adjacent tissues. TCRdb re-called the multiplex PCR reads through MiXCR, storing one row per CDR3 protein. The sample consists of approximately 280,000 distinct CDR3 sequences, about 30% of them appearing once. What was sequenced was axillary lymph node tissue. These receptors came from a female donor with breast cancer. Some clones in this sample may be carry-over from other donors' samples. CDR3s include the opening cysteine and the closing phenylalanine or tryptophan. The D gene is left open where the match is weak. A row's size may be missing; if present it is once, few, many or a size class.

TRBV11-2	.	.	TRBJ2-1	CASSLFSGALDNEQFF	TGTGCCAGCAGCTTATTTTCAGGGGCATTGGACAATGAGCAGTTCTTC
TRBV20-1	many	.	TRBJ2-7	CSATGRDERYF	TGCAGTGCTACCGGTAGGGACGAGCGGTACTTC
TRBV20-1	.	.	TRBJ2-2	CSATTGTTRNTGELFF	TGCAGTGCTACAACCGGGACCACGCGGAACACCGGGGAGCTGTTTTTT
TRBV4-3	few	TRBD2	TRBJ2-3	CASSQDWGRGLAISTDTQYF	TGCGCCAGCAGCCAAGATTGGGGGAGGGGACTAGCGATCAGCACAGATACGCAGTATTTT
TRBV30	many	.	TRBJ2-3	CAWSVIDARQYF	TGTGCCTGGAGTGTTATAGACGCGAGGCAGTATTTT
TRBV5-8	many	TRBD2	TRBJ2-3	CASSLGASGRERSTQYF	TGTGCCAGCAGCTTGGGGGCTAGCGGGAGGGAGCGCAGTACGCAGTATTTT
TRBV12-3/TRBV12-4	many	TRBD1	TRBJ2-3	CASSLPGQGADTQYF	TGTGCCAGCAGTCTACCGGGACAGGGAGCGGATACGCAGTATTTT
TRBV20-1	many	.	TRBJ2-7	CSARGGTVTTYEQYF	TGCAGTGCTAGAGGCGGGACAGTAACCACCTACGAGCAGTACTTC
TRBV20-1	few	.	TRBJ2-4	CSAPRVVGNIQYF	TGCAGTGCTCCAAGGGTTGTCGGAAACATTCAGTACTTC
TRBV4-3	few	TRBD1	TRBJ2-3	CASSLRTGTPKSKQYTQYF	TGCGCCAGCAGCCTGAGGACAGGGACTCCCAAGAGTAAACAGTATACGCAGTATTTT
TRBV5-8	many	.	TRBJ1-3	CASSRRDGGNTIYF	TGTGCCAGCAGCCGCCGGGACGGAGGAAACACCATATATTTT
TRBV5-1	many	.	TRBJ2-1	CASSLDGAPGDEQFF	TGCGCCAGCAGCTTAGACGGGGCCCCGGGCGATGAGCAGTTCTTC
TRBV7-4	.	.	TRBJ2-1	CASSTTRGVYNEQFF	TGTGCCAGCAGTACCACCAGGGGAGTCTACAATGAGCAGTTCTTC
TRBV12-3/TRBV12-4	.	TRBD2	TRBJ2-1	CASNLLAGYNEQFF	TGTGCCAGCAATTTATTAGCGGGATACAATGAGCAGTTCTTC
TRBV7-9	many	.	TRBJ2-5	CASSTLGRDGKETQYF	TGTGCCAGCAGCACCCTCGGCCGGGACGGCAAAGAGACCCAGTACTTC
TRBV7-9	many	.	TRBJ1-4	CASSLRAGEGKLFF	TGTGCCAGCAGCTTACGGGCAGGGGAAGGGAAACTGTTTTTT
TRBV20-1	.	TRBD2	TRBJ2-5	CSATVAGGRAWETQYF	TGCAGTGCTACAGTGGCTGGCGGGAGGGCCTGGGAGACCCAGTACTTC
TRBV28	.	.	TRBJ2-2	CASSLLVYTGELFF	TGTGCCAGCAGTTTACTAGTATACACCGGGGAGCTGTTTTTT
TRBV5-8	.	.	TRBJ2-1	CASRAGPAGYNEQFF	TGTGCCAGCCGCGCCGGCCCGGCGGGTTACAATGAGCAGTTCTTC
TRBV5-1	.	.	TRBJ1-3	CASSLGRAHSGNTIYF	TGCGCCAGCAGCTTGGGACGAGCTCACTCCGGAAACACCATATATTTT
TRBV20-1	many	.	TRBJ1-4	CSARFDLATNEKLFF	TGCAGTGCTAGATTTGATCTGGCAACTAATGAAAAACTGTTTTTT
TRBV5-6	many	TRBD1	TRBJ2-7	CASSTGGPYEQYF	TGTGCCAGCAGCACAGGGGGGCCCTACGAGCAGTACTTC
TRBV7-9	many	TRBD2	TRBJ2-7	CASSRLLAGVSEQYF	TGTGCCAGCAGTCGACTACTAGCGGGAGTCAGCGAGCAGTACTTC
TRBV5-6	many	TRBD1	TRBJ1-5	CASSRTGYSNQPQHF	TGTGCCAGCAGCCGGACAGGTTATAGCAATCAGCCCCAGCATTTT
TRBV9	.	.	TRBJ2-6	CASSVTGPVANVLTF	TGTGCCAGCAGCGTAACAGGACCTGTGGCTAACGTCCTGACTTTC
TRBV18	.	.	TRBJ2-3	CASSPLGTGSTDTQYF	TGTGCCAGCTCACCCCTTGGGACTGGGAGCACAGATACGCAGTATTTT
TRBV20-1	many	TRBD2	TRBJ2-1	CSASRTSGYEQFF	TGCAGTGCTAGCCGGACTAGCGGTTATGAGCAGTTCTTC
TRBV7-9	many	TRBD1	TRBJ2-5	CASSSGTGGGEETQYF	TGTGCCAGCAGCTCAGGGACAGGGGGAGGTGAAGAGACCCAGTACTTC
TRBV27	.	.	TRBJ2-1	CASRTGQGRYNEQFF	TGTGCCAGCAGAACGGGGCAGGGGCGATACAATGAGCAGTTCTTC
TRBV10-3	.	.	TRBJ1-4	CAISEGGGATNEKLPF	TGTGCCATCAGTGAAGGGGGGGGTGCAACTAATGAGAAACTGCCTTTT